One T cell receptor (beta chain) is described in this entry. Only a few counts were recorded for this clonotype. The clone's antigen remains unknown. No quality values exist for individual bases; no much larger clone is one base distant. This sample is part of a study of T cell repertoires in cytomegalovirus infection (dated by TCRdb to between 2018 and 2020). For the study in its entirety: Recently identified HLA-C-restricted CMV epitopes, whose presentation resists viral immunomodulation, were targeted by peptide stimulations together with well-studied HLA-B-restricted epitopes. The HLA type of each donor mattered for the analysis, because public TCR beta signatures pointed to carriage of CMV infection along with the matching HLA type. Broader findings and caveats from the paper: Carriers of CMV infection plus the relevant HLA type were discriminated by the cumulative frequency of public TCR beta family members in the study cohort and in an independent roughly 320-donor cohort. The ex vivo response was dominated by HLA-C-restricted CMV-specific TCR beta clonotypes, which also provided the single most frequent clonotype in two of eight donors.

At the junction V is shortened by 5 bases and J by 5 bases; bases outside the gene matches: 7. CDR1 and CDR2, per the germline V gene, are SGHVS and FNYEAQ. The CDR3 starts with the cysteine, ends with the phenylalanine, and has 16 residues. The only DNA kept is the CDR3, 48 bases in frame from the first base. The run used an Illumina HiSeq 1500. The public reads were run again by TCRdb, first through fastp at Q25 and then through MiXCR, and only productive beta chains were kept. Every entry covers one CDR3 protein and lists the most common genes and DNA from its rows. This sample has approximately 1,000,000 distinct CDR3 sequences in its table, and approximately 33% of those were observed once. Of the sample, roughly 13% is held by the ten largest clones. Per the publication, the treatment or condition label means: in vitro stimulation with specific CMV peptide epitopes to enrich CMV-specific T cells.

The chain was built from TRBV7-6 and TRBJ2-1; 12 middle bases align to TRBD2. Sample: cultured CD8+ T cells from PBMCs, taken from culture after CMV antigen stimulation. This TCR derives from a human donor in good health (CMV status not recorded). Some clones in this sample may be carry-over from other donors' samples. The nucleotide sequence reads as follows: TGTGCCAGCAGCGCAGGACTAGCGGGGCCCAACAATGAGCAGTTCTTC. The translation is CASSAGLAGPNNEQFF.